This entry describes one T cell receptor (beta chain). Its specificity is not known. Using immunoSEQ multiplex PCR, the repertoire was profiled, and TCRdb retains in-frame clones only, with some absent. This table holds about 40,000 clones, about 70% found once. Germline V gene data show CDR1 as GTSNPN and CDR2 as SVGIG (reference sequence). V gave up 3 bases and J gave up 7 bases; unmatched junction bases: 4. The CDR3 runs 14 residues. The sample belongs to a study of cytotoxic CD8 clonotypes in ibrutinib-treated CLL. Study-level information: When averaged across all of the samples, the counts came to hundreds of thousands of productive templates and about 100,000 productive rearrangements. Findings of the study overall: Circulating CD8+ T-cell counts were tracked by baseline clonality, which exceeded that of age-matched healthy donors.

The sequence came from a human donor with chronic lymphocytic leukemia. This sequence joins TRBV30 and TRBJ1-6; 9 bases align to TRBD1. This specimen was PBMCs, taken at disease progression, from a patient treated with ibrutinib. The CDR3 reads CAWRAGQGNSPLHF. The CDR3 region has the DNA TGTGCCTGGAGAGCGGGACAGGGAAATTCACCCCTCCACTTT.